Below, 25 T cell receptor beta chains from the same sample are listed, as sequenced in a study of T cell changes during pregnancy in multiple sclerosis (dated by TCRdb to between 2017 and 2020). The method was the immunoSEQ multiplex PCR assay. Entries here come from immuneACCESS through TCRdb and include only in-frame sequences with V and J called. Some clones fail to appear in such tables; in the studies checked, an unresolved V gene covers under half of the shortfall, and the cause of the remainder is unknown. This sample has fewer than 80,000 clones in its table, and around 92% of those were observed once. The ten biggest clones cover approximately 2% of the sample. This specimen consisted of peripheral blood, obtained in the third trimester of pregnancy. The receptors originated from a female donor in good health, enrolled as a control in a pregnancy study.

This rearrangement joins TRBV30 to TRBJ2-3; TRBD2 agrees at 10 bases. V was clipped by 6 bases and J by 4 bases; unmatched bases: 7. From germline, CDR1 is GTSNPN and CDR2 SVGIG (reference sequence). The CDR3 is 14 amino acids. The CDR3 nucleotides are TGTGCCTGTACCGGGACTAGCGTTCCAGATACGCAGTATTTT. Protein product: CACTGTSVPDTQYF.

The V and J genes are TRBV2 and TRBJ1-1; possible D gene TRBD1, 5 bases. This CDR3 is 13 amino acids long. V gave up 5 bases and J gave up 0 bases, with 7 bases separating them. The germline V gene encodes CDR1 SNHLY and CDR2 FYNNEI. In DNA form, the CDR3 reads TGTGCCAGCAGTCAGGACATGAACACTGAAGCTTTCTTT. Its protein product is CASSQDMNTEAFF.

The DNA for the CDR3 is TGTGCCAGCAGCTTTAGGAGTTCTAGCACAGATACGCAGTATTTT. This codes for CASSFRSSSTDTQYF. The rearrangement links TRBV5-5 to TRBJ2-3, with D unresolved. The V and J ends lost 2 bases and 0 bases respectively, with 10 bases between them. CDR3 length: 15 residues. Germline CDR1 SGHKS, CDR2 YYEKEE (reference sequence). The full variable domain, with the rest looked up from reference TRBV5-5 and TRBJ2-3, is DAGVTQSPTHLIKTRGQQVTLRCSPISGHKSVSWYQQVLGQGPQFIFQYYEKEERGRGNFPDRFSARQFPNYSSELNVNALLLGDSALYLCASSFRSSSTDTQYFGPGTRLTVL.

The V call is TRBV7-8, the J call TRBJ2-3, with D tentatively TRBD2 (7 bases). This CDR3 comprises 15 residues. The V gene's germline CDR1 is SGHVS and CDR2 FQNEAQ. V lost 1 base and J lost 5, with 13 bases in between. Here the CDR3 DNA reads TGTGCCAGCAGCTTAGGGGGGGGCCGTCGAGATACGCAGTATTTT. Residues: CASSLGGGRRDTQYF.

In regard to this clone: Other DNA sequences of this sample code for an identical CDR3. V gene TRBV28 combines with J gene TRBJ2-3; 10 nucleotides agree with TRBD2. The CDR3 is 15 residues long. CDR1 MDHEN and CDR2 SYDVKM come from the germline V gene. V shed 4 bases and J 3 bases; nucleotides not matched to a gene: 4. As DNA, the CDR3 is TGTGCCAGCAGTTCGAGCGGGAGGGTAACAGATACGCAGTATTTT. It translates to CASSSSGRVTDTQYF.

The chain uses TRBV12-5 and TRBJ2-1; TRBD2 might be the D (6 bases). The CDR3 covers 21 residues. CDR1 and CDR2 from the germline V gene are LGHNT and FRNRAP. The V and J ends lost 7 bases and 2 bases respectively, with 33 bases between them. CDR3 bases: TGTGCTAGTGTGGATTCGATTTTTGTAGGGCGGGATAGCTTTACCTACAATGAGCAGTTCTTC. Protein: CASVDSIFVGRDSFTYNEQFF.

The chain has TRBV9 and TRBJ2-1; 12 nucleotides line up with TRBD1. The CDR3 extends over 14 amino acids. Per the germline V gene, CDR1 is SGDLS and CDR2 is YYNGEE. Trimming removed 4 bases from V and 6 bases from J; junction bases left unmatched: 2. CDR3 in DNA: TGTGCCAGCAGCCGGGACAGGGGGCCCAATGAGCAGTTCTTC. Protein product: CASSRDRGPNEQFF. Combining the CDR3 with reference TRBV9 and TRBJ2-1 gives the whole variable domain DSGVTQTPKHLITATGQRVTLRCSPRSGDLSVYWYQQSLDQGLQFLIQYYNGEERAKGNILERFSAQQFPDLHSELNLSSLELGDSALYFCASSRDRGPNEQFFGPGTRLTVL.

The chain recombines TRBV30 with TRBJ2-3; D is possibly TRBD1 (6 bases). This CDR3 is built from 13 residues. With 1 base removed from V and 3 bases from J, the gap between germline ends came to 8 bases. Per the germline V gene, CDR1 is GTSNPN and CDR2 is SVGIG (reference sequence). The CDR3 loop is CAWSEGGTDTQYF. CDR3 sequence (DNA): TGTGCCTGGAGTGAAGGGGGTACAGATACGCAGTATTTT.

The rearrangement links TRBV18 to TRBJ2-7; 8 bases map to TRBD2. CDR1 and CDR2 from the germline V gene are KGHSH and LQKENI. J was trimmed by 5 bases and V by 2 bases; bases with no gene match: 8. The CDR3 loop spans 15 amino acids. CDR3: CASSPIQRGTNEQYF. CDR3 coding DNA: TGTGCCAGCTCACCAATACAGCGGGGGACGAACGAGCAGTACTTC.

The rearrangement uses TRBV30 and TRBJ2-3; no reliable D call. The CDR3 has 14 amino acids. Germline V CDR1 and CDR2: GTSNPN, SVGIG (reference sequence). With 0 bases removed from V and 2 bases from J, the gap between germline ends came to 9 bases. This CDR3 reads CAWSVQPLTDTQYF. CDR3 DNA: TGTGCCTGGAGTGTACAACCGCTCACAGATACGCAGTATTTT.

This chain connects TRBV4-3 to TRBJ2-1; D gene unclear. There are 15 residues in the CDR3. In germline, CDR1 is LGHNA, CDR2 YSLEER. Trimming pared 0 bases from V and 1 base from J, leaving 7 bases between. CDR3 sequence reads: CASSQEYYSYNEQFF. In DNA, the CDR3 is TGCGCCAGCAGCCAAGAGTACTATTCCTACAATGAGCAGTTCTTC.

This chain connects TRBV5-1 to TRBJ2-1, with TRBD1 identical over 9 bases. The germline CDR1 and CDR2 sequences are SGHRS and YFSETQ. With V trimmed by 4 bases and J by 7 bases, 9 bases remained unmatched. The CDR3 has 15 amino acids. The CDR3 coding sequence is TGCGCCAGCAGCACCGACAGGGGGAAAGGAAATGAGCAGTTCTTC. It encodes CASSTDRGKGNEQFF. Supplemented by reference TRBV5-1 and TRBJ2-1, the full variable domain reads KAGVTQTPRYLIKTRGQQVTLSCSPISGHRSVSWYQQTPGQGLQFLFEYFSETQRNKGNFPGRFSGRQFSNSRSEMNVSTLELGDSALYLCASSTDRGKGNEQFFGPGTRLTVL.

As for this clone: At one boundary the junction diverges from the germline segment, which might be a read error. The chain employs TRBV28 and TRBJ2-4, with a weak D call TRBD1 (6 bases). The CDR3 sequence is 12 residues long. The germline V gene encodes CDR1 MDHEN and CDR2 SYDVKM. The DNA for the CDR3 is TGTGCCAGCAGTCCCTTGACAGGAAAATTGGACTTC. It yields the protein CASSPLTGKLDF.

V usage is TRBV4-1 and J usage is TRBJ2-1; D may be TRBD1 (6 bases). The CDR3 runs 15 residues. V was cut by 1 base and J by 8 bases, with 15 bases left in between. From germline, CDR1 is MGHRA and CDR2 YSYEKL. Written as DNA, the CDR3 is TGCGCCAGCAGCCAAGGGTGGGGGCCAAGCGATGAGCAGTTCTTC. Its translation is CASSQGWGPSDEQFF.

The chain employs TRBV5-4 and TRBJ1-2, with TRBD1 matching over 7 bases. J gave up 2 bases and V 0 bases, and 4 bases lay outside the gene matches. In germline, CDR1 is SGHNT, CDR2 YYREEE (reference sequence). The CDR3 has 15 amino acids. The CDR3 sequence: CASSLAQTGNYGYTF. As DNA, the CDR3 is TGTGCCAGCAGCTTGGCACAGACAGGGAACTATGGCTACACCTTC.

The CDR3: CASSSRGVPETQYF. CDR3 coding DNA: TGTGCCAGCAGTTCGCGCGGGGTTCCGGAGACCCAGTACTTC. The V and J genes are TRBV6-5 and TRBJ2-5; D might be TRBD2 (6 bases). The germline V gene encodes CDR1 MNHEY and CDR2 SVGAGI. CDR3 size: 14 residues. V lost 4 bases and J lost 5, with 14 bases in between.

This chain joins TRBV30 and TRBJ1-2; 9 bases line up with TRBD1. Trimming took 0 bases from V and 4 from J; bases not matched to a gene: 6. The CDR3 sequence is 15 residues long. CDR1 and CDR2 (germline): GTSNPN, SVGIG (reference sequence). Here the CDR3 reads CAWSVGLGQGYGYTF. The CDR3 region has the DNA TGTGCCTGGAGTGTAGGGTTGGGACAGGGCTATGGCTACACCTTC.

V gene TRBV11-1 combines with J gene TRBJ2-5; 8 positions match TRBD1. Trimming at V came to 5 bases and at J to 5 bases, leaving 13 bases not matched to a gene. Germline V lookup: CDR1 SGHAT, CDR2 FQDESV (reference sequence). The CDR3 length is 16 residues. The CDR3 loop is CASSARTGRDRETQYF. Here the CDR3 DNA reads TGTGCCAGCAGCGCCCGGACAGGGAGAGACCGGGAGACCCAGTACTTC.

This chain joins TRBV28 and TRBJ2-7; TRBD2 matches 8 bases. The CDR3 totals 14 residues. Trimming removed 7 bases from V and 4 bases from J; junction bases left unmatched: 9. Germline loops: CDR1 MDHEN, CDR2 SYDVKM. The DNA of the CDR3 is TGTGCCAGCACCCCCGGGGGGGAGGGGTACGAGCAGTACTTC. Protein: CASTPGGEGYEQYF.

The chain recombines TRBV9 with TRBJ2-3; a possible D gene is TRBD2 (6 bases). V lost 0 bases and J lost 3, with 17 bases in between. The CDR3 length is 17 residues. Germline V CDR1 and CDR2: SGDLS, YYNGEE. The CDR3 protein is CASSVGVGGGRTDTQYF. For the CDR3, the DNA is TGTGCCAGCAGCGTAGGGGTGGGAGGAGGCAGGACAGATACGCAGTATTTT.

The chain uses TRBV19 and TRBJ2-3; D is undetermined. CDR3 length: 12 residues. Germline V lookup: CDR1 LNHDA, CDR2 SQIVND (reference sequence). V lost 8 bases, J lost 4 bases, and 10 bases lay in between. Here the CDR3 reads CASWASPDTQYF. The CDR3 DNA is TGTGCCAGTTGGGCTTCTCCAGATACGCAGTATTTT. Looking up the rest from reference TRBV19 and TRBJ2-3 gives the full variable domain: DGGITQSPKYLFRKEGQNVTLSCEQNLNHDAMYWYRQDPGQGLRLIYYSQIVNDFQKGDIAEGYSVSREKKESFPLTVTSAQKNPTAFYLCASWASPDTQYFGPGTRLTVL.

This rearrangement joins TRBV5-1 to TRBJ2-2, with 7 bases aligning to TRBD1. Germline CDR1 SGHRS, CDR2 YFSETQ. CDR3 size: 15 residues. V gave up 0 bases and J gave up 4 bases; unmatched junction bases: 3. In DNA form, the CDR3 reads TGCGCCAGCAGCTTGGAGACAGGGCTCACCGGGGAGCTGTTTTTT. This gives the protein CASSLETGLTGELFF.

The genes are TRBV30 and TRBJ2-5, with TRBD2 matching over 8 bases. The V and J ends lost 2 bases and 4 bases, in that order; junction bases with no gene match: 9. The CDR3 consists of 15 residues. Germline loops: CDR1 GTSNPN, CDR2 SVGIG (reference sequence). The CDR3 DNA follows: TGTGCCTGGAGTAGACGGGGGGGGGCGGCAGAGACCCAGTACTTC. Translation gives CAWSRRGGAAETQYF.

The genes are TRBV19 and TRBJ1-2; 12 bases are shared with TRBD1. This CDR3 is 18 amino acids long. CDR1 LNHDA and CDR2 SQIVND come from the germline V gene (reference sequence). J lost 5 bases, V lost 4 bases, and 14 bases had no gene match. For the CDR3, the DNA is TGTGCCAGTAGTACCCGCCCCGGGACAGGGGGCCAGGCGTATGGCTACACCTTC. This codes for CASSTRPGTGGQAYGYTF.

The rearrangement joins TRBV19 to TRBJ2-7; possible D gene TRBD2, 6 bases. Trimming cost V 0 bases and J 3 bases, with 12 bases left between them. Looked up from germline, CDR1 is LNHDA and CDR2 is SQIVND (reference sequence). The CDR3 runs 15 residues. The CDR3 loop reads CASSIEGGIVYEQYF. The CDR3 coding sequence is TGTGCCAGTAGTATAGAGGGCGGGATCGTCTACGAGCAGTACTTC.